What follows is one T cell receptor (beta chain) and its context. The data were obtained in a study of blood T cells in healthy people across ages. A second roughly 7 to 12 cycle PCR used barcoded and J-beta primers. One entry per CDR3 protein, called by TCRdb with MiXCR from the 5' RACE reads. The profile shows around 800,000 distinct CDR3 sequences, 35% to 50% of them singletons. The CDR3 contains 13 residues. Germline assignment: CDR1 SNHLY and CDR2 FYNNEI. The V end was cut by 5 bases, the J end by 4 bases, with 9 bases between. J is TRBJ2-1 and V is TRBV2; weak D call: TRBD1 (6 bases). Sequenced sample: blood. The TCR was taken from an elderly man in good health. The DNA for the CDR3 is TGTGCCAGCAGTACAGGGATATACAATGAGCAGTTCTTC. As protein: CASSTGIYNEQFF.